This T cell receptor (beta chain) was recorded in a study of blood T cell repertoires in COVID-19. Sequencing used immunoSEQ multiplex PCR; TCRdb keeps in-frame clones, though not all of them. This repertoire shows around 320,000 clones, roughly nine tenths found once; its top ten account for roughly 3.6%. Assignment of participants to cohorts was predicated upon participant-reported clinical history. Exposed participants encountered a COVID-19 case during the 2 weeks preceding study entry. Germline CDR1 is SGHKS and CDR2 is YYEKEE (reference sequence). CDR3 length equals 12 residues. Trimming stripped 4 bases from V and 3 bases from J, with 8 bases between.

The chain uses TRBV5-5 and TRBJ2-7; the D gene is possibly TRBD1 (6 bases). The sequencing sample was made of PBMCs or T cells enriched from blood (not recorded which). This clonotype was sampled from a woman aged 25 to 39 who had been exposed to COVID-19. The chain's CDR3 is CASSRDNYEQYF. The CDR3 DNA is TGTGCCAGCAGCAGGGACAACTACGAGCAGTACTTC. The full variable domain, completed using reference TRBV5-5 and TRBJ2-7, is DAGVTQSPTHLIKTRGQQVTLRCSPISGHKSVSWYQQVLGQGPQFIFQYYEKEERGRGNFPDRFSARQFPNYSSELNVNALLLGDSALYLCASSRDNYEQYFGPGTRLTVT.